This T cell receptor (beta chain) was identified during a study of human T cells and chemical hapten exposure. Study summary: Once 0.01% DPC had been applied to the upper back by patch test, readings were taken at 6 days.

Many counts were recorded for this clonotype. TCRdb called the RACE reads again in MiXCR, with one record for every CDR3 protein. The sample lists approximately 400,000 distinct CDR3 sequences, around 5% occurring once. This sample's time point: patch test 1, 2 weeks after DPC sensitization. Treatment specified: therapeutic diphenylcyclopropenone sensitization with weekly scalp DPC. The source material was whole blood, sampled in connection with sensitization to the hapten diphenylcyclopropenone (DPC). The origin of this receptor is a woman aged 45-59 years with alopecia areata. Some clones in this sample may be carry-over from other donors' samples.

The CDR3 spells CASSLGLAGEETQYF. CDR3 sequence (DNA): TGTGCCAGCAGCTTAGGACTAGCGGGAGAGGAGACCCAGTACTTC. This chain connects TRBV11-2 to TRBJ2-5, with 12 bases fitting TRBD2. Germline CDR1 reads SGHAT; CDR2 reads FQNNGV. V was pared by 1 base and J by 5 bases, with 2 bases of the junction left unmatched. The CDR3 consists of 15 residues.